Presented here are 3 T cell receptor beta chains from one specimen sequenced in a study of T cells in Graves' hyperthyroidism and ophthalmopathy. Amplified TCR beta CDR3 regions derived from RNA transcripts. HTBI primers were used for first-round RT-PCR of the TCR CDR3. MiXCR, run by TCRdb on the multiplex PCR reads, gives a single entry per CDR3 protein. Of under 350,000 distinct CDR3 sequences listed, 15% to 20% were seen once; the top ten hold approximately 57%. The sequencing input was blood. The source of these receptors is a woman in her sixties with Graves' ophthalmopathy.

Only a few counts were recorded for this clonotype. The chain carries TRBV9 and TRBJ1-1; D is uncertain. V shed 0 bases and J shed 5 bases, with 11 bases lying between them. Germline V lookup: CDR1 SGDLS, CDR2 YYNGEE. The CDR3 covers 14 residues. The CDR3 DNA reads as TGTGCCAGCAGCGTAGAAGCTGTTGGGACTGAAGCTTTCTTT. It encodes CASSVEAVGTEAFF.

This clonotype was observed a few times. The V and J genes are TRBV6-2 or TRBV6-3 and TRBJ2-1, with D perhaps TRBD2 (6 bases). Germline-derived CDR1 and CDR2 are MNHEY and SVGEGT. The V end lost 0 bases, the J end lost 6 bases, and 12 bases lay between the germline ends. This CDR3 comprises 15 residues. CDR3 sequence: CASSYSPRGPNEQFF. The CDR3 nucleotides read TGTGCCAGCAGTTACTCCCCGCGGGGTCCCAATGAGCAGTTCTTC.

This clonotype occurred many times. CDR3 nucleotide sequence: TGTGCCAGCAGTTACTCGGCAGGGATGCCCCAGCATTTT. Translating it yields CASSYSAGMPQHF. The V call is TRBV6-2 or TRBV6-3, the J call TRBJ1-5, with a possible D match to TRBD1 (5 bases). Trimming took off 0 bases at V and 9 bases at J, with 9 bases between the two ends. The CDR3 runs 13 residues. The V gene's germline CDR1 is MNHEY and CDR2 SVGEGT.